The source of this T cell receptor beta chain is a study of OX40 agonist ivuxolimab in advanced cancers. Study at large: Ivuxolimab was delivered to patients intravenously every 2 weeks at doses spanning 0.01 to 10 mg/kg. Partial responses were observed in three patients, of whom one had hepatocellular carcinoma and two had cutaneous melanoma. Whole-study results and caveats: Circulating CD4+ and CD8+ T cells showed clonal expansion by week 6 at 0.1 to 3.0 mg/kg. Certain nonresponding patients likewise had low normalized T-cell clonal expansion.

The CDR3 runs to 15 residues. V shed 7 bases and J 3 bases; nucleotides not matched to a gene: 5. Germline CDR1 reads MNHNY; CDR2 reads SVGAGI (reference sequence). Some clones are missing from TCRdb's copy, which holds only in-frame ones; the method was immunoSEQ multiplex PCR. The sample includes tens of thousands of clones, around 93% seen only once; the top ten take 0.44%. A note on this clone: Its antigen remains unknown.

J is TRBJ2-7 and V is TRBV6-6, with TRBD2 matching over 14 bases. The clonotype comes from an adult with an advanced solid tumor such as melanoma, head and neck, liver or kidney cancer. Sequenced here: CD4+ or CD8+ T cells sorted from blood, sampled in a trial of the OX40 agonist ivuxolimab. The CDR3 DNA reads TGTGCCAGCACAAGGGGGACTAGCGGGGGCTACGAGCAGTACTTC. This gives the protein CASTRGTSGGYEQYF.